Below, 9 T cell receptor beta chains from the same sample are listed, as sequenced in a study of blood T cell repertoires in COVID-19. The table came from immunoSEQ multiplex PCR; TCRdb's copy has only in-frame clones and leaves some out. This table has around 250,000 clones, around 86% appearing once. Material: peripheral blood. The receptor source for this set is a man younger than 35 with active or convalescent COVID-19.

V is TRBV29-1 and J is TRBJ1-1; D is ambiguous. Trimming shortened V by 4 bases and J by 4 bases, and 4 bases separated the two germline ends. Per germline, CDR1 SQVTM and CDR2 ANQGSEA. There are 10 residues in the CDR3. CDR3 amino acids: CSVVITEAFF. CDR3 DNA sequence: TGCAGCGTTGTTATCACTGAAGCTTTCTTT. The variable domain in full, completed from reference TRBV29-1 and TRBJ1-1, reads SAVISQKPSRDICQRGTSLTIQCQVDSQVTMMFWYRQQPGQSLTLIATANQGSEATYESGFVIDKFPISRPNLTFSTLTVSNMSPEDSSIYLCSVVITEAFFGQGTRLTVV.

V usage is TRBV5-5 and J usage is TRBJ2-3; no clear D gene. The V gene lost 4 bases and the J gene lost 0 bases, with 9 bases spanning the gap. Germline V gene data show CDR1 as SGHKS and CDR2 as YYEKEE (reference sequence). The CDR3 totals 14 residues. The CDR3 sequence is CASSTLVSTDTQYF. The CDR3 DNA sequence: TGTGCCAGCAGCACCCTAGTAAGCACAGATACGCAGTATTTT.

The CDR3 bases are TGTGCCAGCAGCTTGCTTTTGAGGGCTGGTCAGAACACTGAAGCTTTCTTT. Amino acids: CASSLLLRAGQNTEAFF. V is TRBV5-5 and J is TRBJ1-1; no definite D call. The CDR3 spans 17 residues. V was cut by 1 base and J by 1 base, with 17 bases left in between. Germline assignment: CDR1 SGHKS and CDR2 YYEKEE (reference sequence).

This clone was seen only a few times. CDR3 in DNA: TGTGCCAGCAGCCAAGTAGCGGGAGTTTACGATGAGCAGTTCTTC. Translated, it gives CASSQVAGVYDEQFF. The chain recombines TRBV3-1 (or the pseudogene TRBV3-2) with TRBJ2-1; 9 bases align to TRBD2. Germline CDR1 LGHDT, CDR2 YNNKEL (reference sequence). This CDR3 region has 15 residues. Losses at the gene ends were 1 base for V and 8 bases for J; bases not matched to a gene: 6.

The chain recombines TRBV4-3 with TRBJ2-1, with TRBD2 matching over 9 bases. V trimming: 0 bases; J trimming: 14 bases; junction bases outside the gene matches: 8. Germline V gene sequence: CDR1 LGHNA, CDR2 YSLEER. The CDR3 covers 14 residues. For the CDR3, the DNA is TGCGCCAGCAGCCAAGAGGGCAGCGGGAGGACCAAGTTCTTC. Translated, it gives CASSQEGSGRTKFF.

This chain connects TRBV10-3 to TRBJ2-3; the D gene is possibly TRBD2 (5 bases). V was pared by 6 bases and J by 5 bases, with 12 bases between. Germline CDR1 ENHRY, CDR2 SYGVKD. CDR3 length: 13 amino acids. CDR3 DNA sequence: TGTGCCATCAGATCCTTAGCGAGAGATACGCAGTATTTT. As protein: CAIRSLARDTQYF.

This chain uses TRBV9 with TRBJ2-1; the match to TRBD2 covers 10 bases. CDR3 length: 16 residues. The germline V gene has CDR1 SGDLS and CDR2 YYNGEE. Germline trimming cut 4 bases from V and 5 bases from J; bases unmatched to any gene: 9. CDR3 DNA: TGTGCCAGCAGCTTCCGACTAGCGGGTGGTAACAATGAGCAGTTCTTC. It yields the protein CASSFRLAGGNNEQFF.

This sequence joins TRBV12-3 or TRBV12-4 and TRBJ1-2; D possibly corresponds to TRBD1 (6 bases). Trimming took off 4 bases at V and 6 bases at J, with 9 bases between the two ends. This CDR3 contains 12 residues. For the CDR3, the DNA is TGTGCCAGCAGTTCACCAGGGGATGGCTACACCTTC. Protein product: CASSSPGDGYTF.

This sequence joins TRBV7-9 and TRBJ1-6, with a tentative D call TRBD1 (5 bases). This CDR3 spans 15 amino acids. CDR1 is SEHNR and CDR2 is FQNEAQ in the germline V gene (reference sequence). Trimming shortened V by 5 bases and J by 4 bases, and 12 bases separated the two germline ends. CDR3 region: CASSPIGGYNSPLHF. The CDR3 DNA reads TGTGCCAGCAGCCCTATCGGGGGTTATAATTCACCCCTCCACTTT.